This T cell receptor beta chain comes out of a study of tumor-infiltrating lymphocytes in glioblastoma multiforme. CDR1 MGHRA and CDR2 YSYEKL come from the germline V gene. The CDR3 sequence is 15 residues long. TCRB libraries came from RNA via three nested multiplex PCR rounds. A single record per CDR3 protein comes from TCRdb applying MiXCR to the multiplex PCR reads. The sample has about 9,600 distinct CDR3 sequences; just over 65% are singletons. On this clonotype itself: Antigen unknown. One junction end does not reproduce the germline sequence, and a read error may be involved.

Study results and caveats: RNA-based TCR sequencing may distort clone frequencies, since cells carry unequal TCR transcript numbers.

Material for sequencing was brain tumor tissue. The V call is TRBV4-1, the J call TRBJ2-3; 7 bases match TRBD2. The TCR originated in a male donor with glioblastoma. CDR3 region: CSSSRGLQSTDTQYF. CDR3 nucleotide sequence: TGCTCCAGCAGCCGGGGACTACAGAGTACAGATACGCAGTATTTT.